Below, 8 T cell receptor beta chains from the same sample are listed, as sequenced in a study of regulatory T cells in long-lasting Graves disease. CDR3 regions were amplified by Arm-PCR using iRepertoire HTBI primers to build TCR beta libraries. Via MiXCR, TCRdb re-called the multiplex PCR reads, giving one row per CDR3 protein. The table records roughly 220,000 distinct CDR3 sequences, approximately 20% of them present only once. Time point reported: newly diagnosed GD, antithyroid drugs for less than 3 months. PBMC RNA served as the TCR library source. The sequencing used peripheral blood mononuclear cells (PBMCs), collected at new diagnosis, from a patient treated with antithyroid drugs. These receptors were collected from a female donor with Graves disease.

This clonotype was picked up one time. V is TRBV29-1 and J is TRBJ2-5, with 7 bases lining up with TRBD1. CDR3 size: 14 residues. Losses at the gene ends were 5 bases for V and 4 bases for J; bases not matched to a gene: 10. Germline values: CDR1 SQVTM, CDR2 ANQGSEA. The CDR3 protein is CSVTKTGSGETQYF. The CDR3 region has the DNA TGCAGCGTTACCAAGACAGGGTCGGGAGAGACCCAGTACTTC.

The chain carries TRBV13 and TRBJ2-7, with 8 positions matching TRBD2. The CDR3 loop spans 12 amino acids. The V and J ends lost 10 bases and 4 bases, in that order; junction bases with no gene match: 6. Germline V gene sequence: CDR1 PRHDT, CDR2 FYEKMQ (reference sequence). CDR3 amino acids: CATGTRPYEQYF. The CDR3, as DNA: TGTGCCACCGGGACTAGACCTTACGAGCAGTACTTC.

This clonotype turned up a few times. This sequence joins TRBV6-2 or TRBV6-3 and TRBJ2-5; D is undetermined. V was pared by 2 bases and J by 4 bases, with 17 bases between. This CDR3 has 16 amino acids. The germline CDR1 and CDR2 sequences are MNHEY and SVGEGT. The chain's CDR3 is CASSYLAAGRIETQYF. The CDR3 DNA follows: TGTGCCAGCAGTTACCTCGCAGCTGGAAGGATAGAGACCCAGTACTTC.

This clonotype came up many times. The chain combines TRBV3-1 with TRBJ2-1, with 8 nucleotides matching TRBD2. V was pared by 6 bases and J by 4 bases, with 8 bases of the junction left unmatched. Germline loops: CDR1 LGHDT, CDR2 YNNKEL (reference sequence). The CDR3 is 15 residues long. CDR3 amino acids: CASSPLAGSYNEQFF. The CDR3 nucleotides read TGTGCCAGCAGTCCATTAGCGGGATCGTACAATGAGCAGTTCTTC.

The sample holds many counts of this clonotype. V is TRBV24-1 and J is TRBJ1-5, with 7 nucleotides matching TRBD1. Losses at the gene ends were 2 bases for V and 4 bases for J; bases not matched to a gene: 7. The length of the CDR3 is 16 residues. The germline CDR1 and CDR2 sequences are KGHDR and SFDVKD. The CDR3 bases are TGTGCCACCAGTGATTCTGGCAGGGGGGGTAATCAGCCCCAGCATTTT. Translating it yields CATSDSGRGGNQPQHF.

Ten or more counts support this clonotype. CDR3 nucleotides: TGTGCCTGGAGGGCGGGAGCGGATGATGAGCAGTTCTTC. As protein: CAWRAGADDEQFF. The rearrangement links TRBV30 to TRBJ2-1; TRBD2 aligns across 7 bases. After removal of 3 bases from V and 8 bases from J, the junction contained 7 bases not matched to a gene. The CDR3 totals 13 residues. Per the germline V gene, CDR1 is GTSNPN and CDR2 is SVGIG (reference sequence).

This clonotype was seen many times. The rearrangement joins TRBV3-1 to TRBJ2-7; D gene ambiguous. The germline gives CDR1 LGHDT, CDR2 YNNKEL (reference sequence). V lost 0 bases and J 7 bases, leaving 16 bases between the germline ends. The CDR3 consists of 15 residues. The CDR3 here is CASSQDGGALREQYF. For the CDR3, the DNA is TGTGCCAGCAGCCAAGATGGTGGCGCCTTACGGGAGCAGTACTTC.

The DNA for the CDR3 is TGTGCCAGCAGCCCCATGGGACTAGTGGGCACAGATACGCAGTATTTT. Protein: CASSPMGLVGTDTQYF. The rearrangement joins TRBV28 to TRBJ2-3; 8 bases line up with TRBD2. The CDR3 extends over 16 amino acids. From germline, CDR1 is MDHEN and CDR2 SYDVKM. V lost 6 bases and J lost 1; bases outside the gene matches: 9.